This passage covers 24 T cell receptor beta chains from one sample sequenced in a study of blood T cell repertoires in COVID-19. Using immunoSEQ multiplex PCR, the repertoire was profiled, and TCRdb retains in-frame clones only, with some absent. The sample shows some 410,000 clones, 88% of them seen only once. Input material: PBMCs or T cells enriched from blood (not recorded which). The receptors shown here come from a woman aged 25 to 39 with acute COVID-19.

J is TRBJ2-3 and V is TRBV2; 8 bases fit TRBD2. The CDR3 extends over 14 amino acids. Trimming removed 4 bases from V and 5 bases from J; junction bases left unmatched: 5. Germline CDR1 SNHLY, CDR2 FYNNEI. The CDR3 here is CASSATSVEDTQYF. The CDR3 DNA is TGTGCCAGCAGTGCGACTAGCGTGGAAGATACGCAGTATTTT.

The V call is TRBV6-5, the J call TRBJ1-5; D gene ambiguous. V was cut by 1 base and J by 4 bases, with 5 bases left in between. The germline gives CDR1 MNHEY, CDR2 SVGAGI. The CDR3 runs 13 residues. This CDR3 is CASSYFYNQPQHF. In DNA form, the CDR3 reads TGTGCCAGCAGTTACTTTTATAATCAGCCCCAGCATTTT.

The V and J genes are TRBV19 and TRBJ1-2, with 7 bases fitting TRBD1. V lost 11 bases to trimming and J lost 4 bases; unmatched junction nucleotides: 10. Germline loops: CDR1 LNHDA, CDR2 SQIVND (reference sequence). There are 13 residues in the CDR3. CDR3 region: CAGNRGPGYGYTF. CDR3 in DNA: TGTGCCGGCAACAGGGGTCCGGGCTATGGCTACACCTTC.

The V and J genes are TRBV10-3 and TRBJ2-7; maybe TRBD2 (6 bases). The CDR3 runs 13 residues. The germline CDR1 and CDR2 sequences are ENHRY and SYGVKD. V was trimmed by 6 bases and J by 2 bases, leaving 11 bases between them. CDR3 sequence (DNA): TGTGCCATCAGAGGGGAGGTCCCCTACGAGCAGTACTTC. Protein product: CAIRGEVPYEQYF.

The gene calls are TRBV7-2 and TRBJ1-2; D call uncertain. The CDR3 runs 12 residues. Deletions cut 2 bases from V and 10 bases from J, with 11 bases between. CDR1 is SGHTA and CDR2 is FQGNSA in the germline V gene. The CDR3 loop is CASSLNGEIYTF. DNA for the CDR3: TGTGCCAGCAGCTTAAACGGAGAGATCTACACCTTC.

This chain uses TRBV5-4 with TRBJ1-1, with no clear D. Germline V gene data show CDR1 as SGHNT and CDR2 as YYREEE (reference sequence). This CDR3 region has 14 residues. The V end lost 0 bases, the J end lost 5 bases, and 11 bases lay between the germline ends. The chain's CDR3 is CASSLGGIGTEAFF. CDR3 bases: TGTGCCAGCAGCTTGGGAGGGATAGGAACTGAAGCTTTCTTT. Together with reference TRBV5-4 and TRBJ1-1, the CDR3 gives the full variable domain: ETGVTQSPTHLIKTRGQQVTLRCSSQSGHNTVSWYQQALGQGPQFIFQYYREEENGRGNFPPRFSGLQFPNYSSELNVNALELDDSALYLCASSLGGIGTEAFFGQGTRLTVV.

CDR3 DNA sequence: TGCGCCAGCAGCCAGCGGGTCGATCGGCAAGGCTACACCTTC. Its translation: CASSQRVDRQGYTF. The gene calls are TRBV5-1 and TRBJ1-2, with no clear D. From germline, CDR1 is SGHRS and CDR2 YFSETQ. Trimming removed 4 bases at V and 8 bases at J, with 18 bases between. CDR3 length equals 14 residues.

This sequence joins TRBV5-6 and TRBJ2-2, with 7 bases lining up with TRBD2. Germline V gene sequence: CDR1 SGHDT, CDR2 YYEEEE. J gave up 3 bases and V 2 bases, and 4 bases lay outside the gene matches. CDR3 length: 15 residues. This CDR3 reads CASSLGGGYTGELFF. The CDR3, as DNA: TGTGCCAGCAGCTTAGGCGGGGGTTACACCGGGGAGCTGTTTTTT.

This clone was counted between two and nine times. The chain couples TRBV29-1 to TRBJ1-2; tentative D call: TRBD1 (6 bases). CDR3 length equals 14 residues. With 0 bases removed from V and 6 bases from J, the gap between germline ends came to 14 bases. Germline V gene sequence: CDR1 SQVTM, CDR2 ANQGSEA. CDR3 region: CSVEEDQPGDGYTF. For the CDR3, the DNA is TGCAGCGTTGAAGAAGATCAACCAGGGGATGGCTACACCTTC.

This chain links TRBV3-1 (or the pseudogene TRBV3-2) with TRBJ1-4; 8 bases are shared with TRBD1. Trimming cost V 6 bases and J 3 bases; bases outside gene matches: 3. Per the germline V gene, CDR1 is LGHDT and CDR2 is YNNKEL (reference sequence). There are 14 residues in the CDR3. CDR3 bases: TGTGCCAGCAGTCAGGACAGGGCTAATGAAAAACTGTTTTTT. This sequence encodes CASSQDRANEKLFF.

This clone was seen only once. The rearrangement links TRBV4-1 to TRBJ1-1; 12 nucleotides align to TRBD1. The germline CDR1 and CDR2 sequences are MGHRA and YSYEKL. The CDR3 contains 16 residues. Losses at the gene ends were 1 base for V and 5 bases for J; bases not matched to a gene: 5. CDR3 sequence reads: CASSQGGQGAMTEAFF. The CDR3, as DNA: TGCGCCAGCAGCCAAGGGGGACAGGGGGCGATGACTGAAGCTTTCTTT.

This clone was detected only a few times. For the CDR3, the DNA is TGTGCCAGCAGTCATACGACAGGGGGCTACGAGCAGTACTTC. It encodes CASSHTTGGYEQYF. The chain recombines TRBV6-2 or TRBV6-3 with TRBJ2-7, with TRBD1 identical over 9 bases. The CDR3 has 14 amino acids. After removal of 5 bases from V and 3 bases from J, the junction contained 5 bases not matched to a gene. CDR1 is MNHEY, CDR2 SVGEGT, per germline.

The chain recombines TRBV4-3 with TRBJ1-1; 7 bases are shared with TRBD1. V was pared by 1 base and J by 2 bases, with 4 bases of the junction left unmatched. CDR1 and CDR2 (germline): LGHNA, YSLEER. This CDR3 comprises 15 residues. CDR3 bases: TGCGCCAGCAGCCAAGGGACAGGCCCCAACACTGAAGCTTTCTTT. Protein sequence: CASSQGTGPNTEAFF.

The chain links TRBV4-1 to TRBJ1-6; possible D gene TRBD1, 6 bases. V was pared by 6 bases and J by 11 bases, with 20 bases between. The CDR3 extends over 15 amino acids. Germline V gene lookup returns CDR1 MGHRA and CDR2 YSYEKL. The CDR3 DNA is TGCGCCAGCAGAAACCGGGACATTCCCTTAACACCCCTCCACTTT. Its protein is CASRNRDIPLTPLHF.

The J gene is TRBJ2-3, the V gene TRBV9, with TRBD2 matching over 7 bases. Germline CDR1 reads SGDLS; CDR2 reads YYNGEE. Germline trimming cut 4 bases from V and 2 bases from J; bases unmatched to any gene: 4. The CDR3 contains 14 residues. For the CDR3, the DNA is TGTGCCAGCAGCTACGGACTAGACACAGATACGCAGTATTTT. The encoded protein is CASSYGLDTDTQYF.

The chain employs TRBV29-1 and TRBJ2-7; 9 bases line up with TRBD1. Germline values: CDR1 SQVTM, CDR2 ANQGSEA. This CDR3 is built from 13 residues. After removal of 6 bases from V and 5 bases from J, the junction contained 8 bases not matched to a gene. This chain's CDR3 is CSVGQGYADEQYF. For the CDR3, the DNA is TGCAGCGTGGGACAGGGTTATGCGGACGAGCAGTACTTC.

A few counts support this clone. The rearrangement joins TRBV10-2 to TRBJ1-4; D call uncertain. The germline V gene encodes CDR1 WSHSY and CDR2 SAAADI. The CDR3 runs 13 residues. V was cut by 8 bases and J by 7 bases, with 14 bases left in between. CDR3 residues: CASSRGWSEKLFF. The CDR3 nucleotides read TGCGCCAGCTCAAGAGGGTGGAGTGAAAAACTGTTTTTT.

This clone was counted a single time. The chain recombines TRBV6-4 with TRBJ1-2, with 7 bases aligning to TRBD1. Germline CDR1 is MRHNA and CDR2 is SNTAGT. CDR3 length equals 12 residues. J lost 4 bases, V lost 8 bases, and 4 bases had no gene match. The CDR3 protein is CASLDRVYGYTF. The CDR3 DNA follows: TGTGCCAGCCTAGACAGGGTCTATGGCTACACCTTC.

The chain is built from TRBV5-1 and TRBJ1-1; TRBD1 matches 7 bases. V was pared by 3 bases and J by 1 base, with 6 bases of the junction left unmatched. The germline CDR1 and CDR2 sequences are SGHRS and YFSETQ. The CDR3 covers 15 residues. The CDR3 DNA sequence: TGCGCCAGCAGCTGGACAGGTCGAGGGAACACTGAAGCTTTCTTT. It codes for CASSWTGRGNTEAFF.

This clone occurred a few times. This rearrangement joins TRBV28 to TRBJ1-3, with unresolved D. Germline V gives CDR1 MDHEN, CDR2 SYDVKM. CDR3 length: 17 amino acids. V gave up 3 bases and J gave up 2 bases, with 17 bases separating them. DNA of the CDR3: TGTGCCAGCAGTTTGCTTGTACGGGGTAGTCCTGGAAACACCATATATTTT. As protein: CASSLLVRGSPGNTIYF. Filled out from reference TRBV28 and TRBJ1-3, the complete variable domain reads DVKVTQSSRYLVKRTGEKVFLECVQDMDHENMFWYRQDPGLGLRLIYFSYDVKMKEKGDIPEGYSVSREKKERFSLILESASTNQTSMYLCASSLLVRGSPGNTIYFGEGSWLTVV.

This rearrangement joins TRBV7-2 to TRBJ2-1, with 9 bases identical to TRBD1. V trimming: 4 bases; J trimming: 5 bases; junction bases outside the gene matches: 18. CDR1 is SGHTA and CDR2 is FQGNSA in the germline V gene. The CDR3 totals 19 residues. CDR3: CASSSDRGILAPKDNEQFF. CDR3 nucleotides: TGTGCCAGCAGCTCGGACAGGGGCATTTTGGCGCCCAAGGACAATGAGCAGTTCTTC. The full variable domain, completed using reference TRBV7-2 and TRBJ2-1, is GAGVSQSPSNKVTEKGKDVELRCDPISGHTALYWYRQSLGQGLEFLIYFQGNSAPDKSGLPSDRFSAERTGGSVSTLTIQRTQQEDSAVYLCASSSDRGILAPKDNEQFFGPGTRLTVL.

The rearrangement uses TRBV7-9 and TRBJ2-3; D is unclear. Germline CDR1 is SEHNR and CDR2 is FQNEAQ (reference sequence). Between the trimmed V and J ends, which lost 3 bases and 2 bases, there was a span of 12 bases. This CDR3 is built from 15 residues. CDR3 amino acids: CASSFSEVSTDTQYF. The DNA of the CDR3 is TGTGCCAGCAGCTTCTCCGAGGTTTCCACAGATACGCAGTATTTT.

The gene calls are TRBV5-1 and TRBJ2-2, with 12 bases lining up with TRBD2. V lost 4 bases, J lost 7 bases, and 8 bases stayed unmatched. CDR3 length equals 16 residues. The germline V gene encodes CDR1 SGHRS and CDR2 YFSETQ. CDR3 DNA: TGCGCCAGCAGCCCGCTAGCGGGGGGGCCTATCGGGGAGCTGTTTTTT. Translating gives CASSPLAGGPIGELFF.

This chain joins TRBV7-2 and TRBJ2-1; 8 bases align to TRBD2. The CDR3 covers 17 residues. Germline values: CDR1 SGHTA, CDR2 FQGNSA. J was trimmed by 3 bases and V by 11 bases; bases with no gene match: 18. CDR3 amino acids: CAERGGRGGRGYNEQFF. CDR3 sequence (DNA): TGTGCCGAACGCGGGGGTCGCGGGGGGCGTGGCTACAATGAGCAGTTCTTC.